Reported below is one T cell receptor beta chain. Its antigen is currently unknown. This record comes from a study of OX40 agonist ivuxolimab in advanced cancers. Study as a whole: Patients undergoing dose escalation presented with hepatocellular carcinoma, melanoma, renal cell or head and neck cancer. Overall study findings and caveats: Antigen specificity of clonally expanded peripheral T cells was not established.

The germline V gene has CDR1 SQVTM and CDR2 ANQGSEA. Deletions cut 2 bases from V and 6 bases from J, with 5 bases between. The CDR3 spans 11 residues. Clones were read by immunoSEQ multiplex PCR, and TCRdb kept only the in-frame ones, dropping some. The sample comprises over 80,000 clones, about 85% of which are singletons, and 0.82% rests with the top ten. This TCR came from an adult with an advanced solid tumor such as melanoma, head and neck, liver or kidney cancer. This material consisted of CD4+ or CD8+ T cells sorted from blood, taken in a trial of the OX40 agonist ivuxolimab. V gene TRBV29-1 combines with J gene TRBJ2-1; no reliable D call. The CDR3 DNA sequence: TGCAGCGTTGAATTGACCAATGAGCAGTTCTTC. Translation gives CSVELTNEQFF.